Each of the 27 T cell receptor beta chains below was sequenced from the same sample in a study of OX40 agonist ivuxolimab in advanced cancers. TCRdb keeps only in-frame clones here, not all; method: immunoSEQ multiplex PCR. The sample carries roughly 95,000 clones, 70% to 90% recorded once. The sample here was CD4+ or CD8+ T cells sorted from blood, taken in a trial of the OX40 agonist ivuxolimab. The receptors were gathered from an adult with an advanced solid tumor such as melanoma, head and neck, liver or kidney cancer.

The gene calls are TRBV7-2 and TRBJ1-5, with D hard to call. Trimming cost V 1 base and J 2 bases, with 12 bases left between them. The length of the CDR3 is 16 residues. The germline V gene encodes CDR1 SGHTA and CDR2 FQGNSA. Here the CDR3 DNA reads TGTGCCAGCAGCTTAGGTCCGGGCGGGGGCAATCAGCCCCAGCATTTT. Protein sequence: CASSLGPGGGNQPQHF.

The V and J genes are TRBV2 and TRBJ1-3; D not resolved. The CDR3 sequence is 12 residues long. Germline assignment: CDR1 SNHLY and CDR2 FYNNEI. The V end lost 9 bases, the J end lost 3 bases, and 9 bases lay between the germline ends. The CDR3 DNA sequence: TGTGCCAGTACCGAGGGTGGAAACACCATATATTTT. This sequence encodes CASTEGGNTIYF.

CDR3 DNA sequence: TGCGCCAGCAGTCAAAAAAGGACAGGGGGTAGCAATCAGCCCCAGCATTTT. Protein sequence: CASSQKRTGGSNQPQHF. V is TRBV23-1 and J is TRBJ1-5; 10 nucleotides line up with TRBD1. TRBV23-1 is reported as an ORF; its role is uncertain. CDR3 length: 17 amino acids. With 2 bases clipped from V and 0 bases from J, the junction kept 4 bases outside the gene matches.

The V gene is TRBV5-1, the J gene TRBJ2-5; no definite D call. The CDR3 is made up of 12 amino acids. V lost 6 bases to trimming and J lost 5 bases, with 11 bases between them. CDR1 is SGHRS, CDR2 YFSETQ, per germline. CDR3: CASTSTFETQYF. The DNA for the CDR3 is TGCGCCAGCACCTCGACGTTTGAGACCCAGTACTTC.

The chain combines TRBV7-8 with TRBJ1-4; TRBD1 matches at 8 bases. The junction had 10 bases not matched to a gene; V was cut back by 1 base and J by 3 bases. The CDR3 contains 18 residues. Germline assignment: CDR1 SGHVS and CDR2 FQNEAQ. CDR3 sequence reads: CASSLGTGGIGANEKLFF. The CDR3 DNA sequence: TGTGCCAGCAGCTTAGGAACAGGGGGTATTGGAGCTAATGAAAAACTGTTTTTT.

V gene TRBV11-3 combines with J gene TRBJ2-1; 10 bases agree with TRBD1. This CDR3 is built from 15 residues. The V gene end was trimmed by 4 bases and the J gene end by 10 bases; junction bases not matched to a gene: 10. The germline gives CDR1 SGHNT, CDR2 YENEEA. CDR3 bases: TGTGCCAGCAGCTCGGGACAGGGGAACGGAGTCGAGCAGTTCTTC. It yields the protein CASSSGQGNGVEQFF.

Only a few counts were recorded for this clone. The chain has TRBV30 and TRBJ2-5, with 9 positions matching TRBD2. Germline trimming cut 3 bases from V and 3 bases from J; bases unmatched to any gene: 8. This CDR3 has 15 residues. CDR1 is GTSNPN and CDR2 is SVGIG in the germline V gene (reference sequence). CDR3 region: CAWRSAGGPKETQYF. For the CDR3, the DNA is TGTGCCTGGAGGTCGGCGGGAGGGCCAAAAGAGACCCAGTACTTC.

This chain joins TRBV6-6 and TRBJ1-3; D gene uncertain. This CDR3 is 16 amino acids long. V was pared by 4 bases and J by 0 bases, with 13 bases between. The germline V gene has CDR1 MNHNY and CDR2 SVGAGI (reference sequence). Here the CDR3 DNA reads TGTGCCAGCAGTTTTGTTGGCGGATTCTCTGGAAACACCATATATTTT. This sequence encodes CASSFVGGFSGNTIYF.

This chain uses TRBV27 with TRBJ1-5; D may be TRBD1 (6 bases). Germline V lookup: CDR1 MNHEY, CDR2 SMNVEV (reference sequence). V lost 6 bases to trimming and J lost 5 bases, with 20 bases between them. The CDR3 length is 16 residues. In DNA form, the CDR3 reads TGTGCCAGCAGGAGTTTATCGGGGGCTTCGCATCAGCCCCAGCATTTT. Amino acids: CASRSLSGASHQPQHF.

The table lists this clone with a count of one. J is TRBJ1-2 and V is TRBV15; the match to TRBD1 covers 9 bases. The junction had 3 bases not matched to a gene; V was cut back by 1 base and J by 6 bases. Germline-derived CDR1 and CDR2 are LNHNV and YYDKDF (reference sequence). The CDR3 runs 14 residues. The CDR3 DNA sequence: TGTGCCACCAGCAGAGGGACAGGGGAGGATGGCTACACCTTC. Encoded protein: CATSRGTGEDGYTF.

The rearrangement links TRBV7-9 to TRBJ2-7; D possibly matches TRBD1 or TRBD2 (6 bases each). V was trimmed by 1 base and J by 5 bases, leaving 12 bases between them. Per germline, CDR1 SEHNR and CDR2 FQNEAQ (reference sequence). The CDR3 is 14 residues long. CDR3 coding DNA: TGTGCCAGCAGCTTAGTGGGGGGCCCCGACGAGCAGTACTTC. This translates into CASSLVGGPDEQYF.

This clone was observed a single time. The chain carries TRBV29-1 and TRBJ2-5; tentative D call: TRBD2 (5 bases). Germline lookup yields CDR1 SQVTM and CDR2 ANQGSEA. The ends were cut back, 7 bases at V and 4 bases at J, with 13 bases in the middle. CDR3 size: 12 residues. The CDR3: CSGGVEAETQYF. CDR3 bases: TGCAGCGGGGGAGTGGAGGCAGAGACCCAGTACTTC.

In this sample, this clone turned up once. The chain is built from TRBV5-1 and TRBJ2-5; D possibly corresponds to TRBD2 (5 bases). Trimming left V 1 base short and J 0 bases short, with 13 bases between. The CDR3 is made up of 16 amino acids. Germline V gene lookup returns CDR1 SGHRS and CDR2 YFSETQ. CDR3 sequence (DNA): TGCGCCAGCAGCTTGTCGAGCGGATTGTACCAAGAGACCCAGTACTTC. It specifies CASSLSSGLYQETQYF.

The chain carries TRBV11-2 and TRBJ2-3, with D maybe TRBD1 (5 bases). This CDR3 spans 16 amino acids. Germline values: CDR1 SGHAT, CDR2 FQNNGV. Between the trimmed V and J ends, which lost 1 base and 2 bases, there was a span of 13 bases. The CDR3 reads CASSLGPVGATDTQYF. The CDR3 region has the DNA TGTGCCAGCAGCTTAGGCCCAGTAGGGGCCACAGATACGCAGTATTTT. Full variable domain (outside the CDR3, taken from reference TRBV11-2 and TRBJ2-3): EAGVAQSPRYKIIEKRQSVAFWCNPISGHATLYWYQQILGQGPKLLIQFQNNGVVDDSQLPKDRFSAERLKGVDSTLKIQPAKLEDSAVYLCASSLGPVGATDTQYFGPGTRLTVL.

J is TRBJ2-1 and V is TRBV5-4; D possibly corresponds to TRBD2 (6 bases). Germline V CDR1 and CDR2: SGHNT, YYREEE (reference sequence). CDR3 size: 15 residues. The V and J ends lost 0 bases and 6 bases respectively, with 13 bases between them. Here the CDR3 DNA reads TGTGCCAGCAGCTTGGTTATCGGGAGTGGCAATGAGCAGTTCTTC. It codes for CASSLVIGSGNEQFF.

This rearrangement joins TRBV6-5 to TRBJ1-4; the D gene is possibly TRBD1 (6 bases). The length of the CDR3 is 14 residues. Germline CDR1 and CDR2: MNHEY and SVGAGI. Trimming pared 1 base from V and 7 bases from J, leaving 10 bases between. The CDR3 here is CASSYLQGGEKLFF. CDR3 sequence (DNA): TGTGCCAGCAGTTACTTACAGGGTGGTGAAAAACTGTTTTTT.

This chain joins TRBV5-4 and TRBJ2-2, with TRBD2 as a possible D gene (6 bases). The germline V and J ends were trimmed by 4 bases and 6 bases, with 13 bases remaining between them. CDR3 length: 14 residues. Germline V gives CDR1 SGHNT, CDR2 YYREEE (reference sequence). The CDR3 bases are TGTGCCAGCAGCCAGGACTACCAGCCCGGGGAGCTGTTTTTT. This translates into CASSQDYQPGELFF.

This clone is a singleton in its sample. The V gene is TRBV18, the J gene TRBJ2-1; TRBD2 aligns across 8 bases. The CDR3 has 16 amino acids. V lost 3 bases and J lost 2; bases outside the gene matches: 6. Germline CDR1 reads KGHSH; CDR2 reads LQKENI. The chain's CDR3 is CASSPSGRRPYNEQFF. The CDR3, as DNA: TGTGCCAGCTCACCGAGCGGGAGAAGGCCCTACAATGAGCAGTTCTTC.

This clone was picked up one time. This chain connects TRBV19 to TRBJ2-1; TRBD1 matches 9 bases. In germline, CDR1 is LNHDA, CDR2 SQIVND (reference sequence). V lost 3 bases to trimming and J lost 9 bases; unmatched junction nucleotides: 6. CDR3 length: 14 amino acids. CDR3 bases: TGTGCCAGTAGTATCCCACAGGGGGCCGTTGAGCAGTTCTTC. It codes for CASSIPQGAVEQFF.

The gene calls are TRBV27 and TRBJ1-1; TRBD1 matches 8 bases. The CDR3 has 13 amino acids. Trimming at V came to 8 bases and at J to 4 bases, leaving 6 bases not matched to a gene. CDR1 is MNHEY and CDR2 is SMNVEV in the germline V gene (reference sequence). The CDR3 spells CASGRTGITEAFF. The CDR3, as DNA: TGTGCCAGCGGTAGGACAGGGATCACTGAAGCTTTCTTT.

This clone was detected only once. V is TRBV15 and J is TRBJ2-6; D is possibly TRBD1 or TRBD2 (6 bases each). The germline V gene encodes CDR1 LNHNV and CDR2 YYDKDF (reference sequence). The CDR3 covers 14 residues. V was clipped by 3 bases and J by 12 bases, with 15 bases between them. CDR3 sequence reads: CATSRGGGGTVLTF. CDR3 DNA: TGTGCCACCAGCAGGGGGGGCGGTGGTACCGTCCTGACTTTC.

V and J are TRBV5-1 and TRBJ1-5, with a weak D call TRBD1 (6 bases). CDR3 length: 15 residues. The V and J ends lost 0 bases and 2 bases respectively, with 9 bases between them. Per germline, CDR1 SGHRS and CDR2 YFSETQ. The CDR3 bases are TGCGCCAGCAGCTTGGTTTCAGGGGGCAATCAGCCCCAGCATTTT. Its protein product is CASSLVSGGNQPQHF.

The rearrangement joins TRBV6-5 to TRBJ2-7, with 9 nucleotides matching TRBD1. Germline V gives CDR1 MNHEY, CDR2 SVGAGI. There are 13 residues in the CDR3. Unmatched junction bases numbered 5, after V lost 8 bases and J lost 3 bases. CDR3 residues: CASGRDRVYEQYF. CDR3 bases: TGTGCCAGCGGCCGGGACAGGGTCTACGAGCAGTACTTC.

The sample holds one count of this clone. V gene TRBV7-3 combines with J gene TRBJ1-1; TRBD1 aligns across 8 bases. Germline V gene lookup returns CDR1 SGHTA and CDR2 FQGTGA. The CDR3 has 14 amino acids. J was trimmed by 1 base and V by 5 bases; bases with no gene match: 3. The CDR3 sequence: CASSLGQGNTEAFF. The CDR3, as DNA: TGTGCCAGCAGCCTAGGACAGGGGAACACTGAAGCTTTCTTT.

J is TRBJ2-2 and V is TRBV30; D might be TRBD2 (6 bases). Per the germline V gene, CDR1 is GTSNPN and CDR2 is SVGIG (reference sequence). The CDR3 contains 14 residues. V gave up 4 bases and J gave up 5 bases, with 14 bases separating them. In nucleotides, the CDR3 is TGTGCCTGGATGAAGGCGGGATCAACCGGGGAGCTGTTTTTT. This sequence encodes CAWMKAGSTGELFF.

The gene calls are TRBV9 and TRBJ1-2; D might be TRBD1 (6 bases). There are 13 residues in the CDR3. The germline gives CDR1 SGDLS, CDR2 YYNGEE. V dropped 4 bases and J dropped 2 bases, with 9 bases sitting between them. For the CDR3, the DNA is TGTGCCAGCAGCCAACAGGGCAACTATGGCTACACCTTC. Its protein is CASSQQGNYGYTF.

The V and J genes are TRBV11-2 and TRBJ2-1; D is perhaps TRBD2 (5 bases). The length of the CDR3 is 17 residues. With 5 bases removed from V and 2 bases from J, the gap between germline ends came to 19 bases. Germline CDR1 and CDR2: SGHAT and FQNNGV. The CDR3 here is CASSRRTTSDAYNEQFF. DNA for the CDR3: TGTGCCAGCAGCCGGAGGACCACTAGTGATGCCTACAATGAGCAGTTCTTC.